This T cell receptor (beta chain) was sequenced for a study of shared clonotypes between healthy human individuals. Clones were read by immunoSEQ multiplex PCR, and TCRdb kept only the in-frame ones, dropping some. The table lists 550,000 to 700,000 clones, roughly 72% of them singletons, with under 2% in the top ten. Germline V gene lookup returns CDR1 MDHEN and CDR2 SYDVKM. Deletions cut 7 bases from V and 8 bases from J, with 11 bases between. The CDR3 contains 12 residues. This clone was seen a few times. The chain carries TRBV28 and TRBJ1-4, with D possibly being TRBD1 (5 bases). Sequencing used memory CD4+ T cells sorted from blood. The subset was: CD45RA-negative fraction. This clonotype was sampled from a woman aged 25 to 39 in good health. The CDR3 loop is CASTGGLEKLFF. The CDR3 DNA reads as TGTGCCAGCACGGGGGGTTTGGAAAAACTGTTTTTT.